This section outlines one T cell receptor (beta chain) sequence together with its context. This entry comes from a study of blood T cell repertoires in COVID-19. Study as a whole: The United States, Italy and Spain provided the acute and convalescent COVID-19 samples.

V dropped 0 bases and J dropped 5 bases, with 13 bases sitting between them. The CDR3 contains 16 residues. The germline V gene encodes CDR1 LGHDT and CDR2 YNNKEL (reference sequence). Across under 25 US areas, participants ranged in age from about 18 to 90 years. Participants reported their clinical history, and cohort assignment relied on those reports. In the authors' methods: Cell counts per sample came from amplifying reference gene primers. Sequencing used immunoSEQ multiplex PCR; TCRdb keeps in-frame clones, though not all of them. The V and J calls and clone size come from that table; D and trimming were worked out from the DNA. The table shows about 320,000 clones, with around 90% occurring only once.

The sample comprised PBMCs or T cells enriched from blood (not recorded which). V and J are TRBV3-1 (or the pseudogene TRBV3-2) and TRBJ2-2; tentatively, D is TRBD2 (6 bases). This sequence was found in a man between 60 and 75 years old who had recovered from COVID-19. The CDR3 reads CASSQDGPAGTGELFF. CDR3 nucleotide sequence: TGTGCCAGCAGCCAAGATGGGCCAGCGGGTACCGGGGAGCTGTTTTTT.